This TCR beta chain was sequenced in a study of graft-versus-host responses after intestinal transplantation. About the study: Tacrolimus plus steroids were given to all recipients for roughly three years, preceded by anti-thymocyte globulin induction.

Study conclusions and caveats: High graft-versus-host to host-versus-graft clonal ratios were found in allografts of patients who had graft-donor T cell macrochimerism. Early declines in HvG clones that occurred post-transplant were associated with peak circulating GvH clone levels.

TCRdb's copy holds only in-frame clones and misses some; the assay was immunoSEQ multiplex PCR. The sample yields about 90,000 clones, 80% to 85% seen once. Of note for this clone: Its antigen remains unknown.

The sequence was obtained from a human donor who received an intestinal transplant. The specimen was unstimulated CD4+ T cells sorted from spleen or lymph node cells, collected before intestinal transplant.

The CDR3 loop reads CASRYGTLRTEAFF. The CDR3 region has the DNA TGTGCCAGCAGGTACGGCACCCTGAGGACTGAAGCTTTCTTT. The V and J genes are TRBV28 and TRBJ1-1; D gene uncertain. The V end was cut by 6 bases, the J end by 5 bases, with 16 bases between. CDR3 length: 14 amino acids. CDR1 and CDR2 (germline): MDHEN, SYDVKM.